What follows are 17 T cell receptor beta chains derived from one specimen sequenced in a study of T cell changes during pregnancy in multiple sclerosis. Profiled with immunoSEQ multiplex PCR; TCRdb holds only in-frame clones, not every one. This sample has tens of thousands of clones, with about 96% found just once. The sample here was CD8+ T cells from peripheral blood mononuclear cells, taken after pregnancy. These receptors were obtained from a female donor with multiple sclerosis, enrolled in a pregnancy study.

This chain uses TRBV7-8 with TRBJ2-5; possibly TRBD1 for D (5 bases). Germline CDR1 reads SGHVS; CDR2 reads FQNEAQ. The V end was cut by 1 base, the J end by 5 bases, with 8 bases between. The CDR3 is 13 amino acids. CDR3 in DNA: TGTGCCAGCAGCTTAGAAGGGGCTGAGACCCAGTACTTC. Amino acids: CASSLEGAETQYF.

The genes are TRBV19 and TRBJ1-2, with D uncertain. The CDR3 covers 15 residues. Germline V gives CDR1 LNHDA, CDR2 SQIVND (reference sequence). Trimming cost V 1 base and J 2 bases, with 11 bases left between them. CDR3 protein: CASSIVHSTNYGYTF. The DNA for the CDR3 is TGTGCCAGTAGTATAGTCCACTCTACGAACTATGGCTACACCTTC.

This sequence joins TRBV29-1 and TRBJ2-1; 10 bases fit TRBD2. The ends lost 1 base at V and 0 bases at J; junction bases unmatched: 12. CDR1 and CDR2 from the germline V gene are SQVTM and ANQGSEA. CDR3 length: 19 residues. Here the CDR3 reads CSVEGGLAGVGSSYNEQFF. The CDR3 nucleotides read TGCAGCGTTGAAGGGGGTCTAGCGGGGGTGGGTAGCTCCTACAATGAGCAGTTCTTC.

About this clone: The junction departs from the called germline gene at one end, perhaps through a read error. V is TRBV14 and J is TRBJ2-7; D perhaps matches TRBD1 (6 bases). This CDR3 region has 16 residues. Looked up from germline, CDR1 is SGHDN and CDR2 is FVKESK. CDR3 protein: CASSEDGNTGIYEQYF. In nucleotides, the CDR3 is TGTGCCAGCAGCGAAGATGGCAATACAGGGATCTACGAGCAGTACTTC.

The J gene is TRBJ2-1, the V gene TRBV27, with 12 bases matching TRBD2. CDR1 and CDR2 from the germline V gene are MNHEY and SMNVEV (reference sequence). The length of the CDR3 is 15 residues. Trimming at V came to 3 bases and at J to 13 bases, leaving 10 bases not matched to a gene. The CDR3 coding sequence is TGTGCCAGCAGTTTGGGGCTAGCGGGGGGGGCTTCCCAGTTCTTC. As protein: CASSLGLAGGASQFF.

The V and J genes are TRBV29-1 and TRBJ2-7, with D possibly being TRBD2 (6 bases). Germline CDR1 SQVTM, CDR2 ANQGSEA. V was pared by 1 base and J by 0 bases, with 10 bases between. The CDR3 covers 14 residues. CDR3 in amino acids: CSVEVRGSSYEQYF. The CDR3 nucleotides are TGCAGCGTTGAAGTGCGGGGAAGCTCCTACGAGCAGTACTTC.

V and J are TRBV7-9 and TRBJ1-4, with D tentatively TRBD1 (5 bases). V was shortened by 1 base and J by 0 bases, with 6 bases between the two germline ends. The CDR3 sequence is 15 residues long. Germline V CDR1 and CDR2: SEHNR, FQNEAQ (reference sequence). The CDR3 sequence: CASSLGGPTNEKLFF. The CDR3 DNA reads TGTGCCAGCAGCTTAGGGGGCCCAACTAATGAAAAACTGTTTTTT.

This chain connects TRBV7-9 to TRBJ1-1, with D possibly being TRBD1 (5 bases). The CDR3 has 15 amino acids. Looked up from germline, CDR1 is SEHNR and CDR2 is FQNEAQ (reference sequence). V lost 0 bases and J lost 1, with 9 bases in between. The CDR3 sequence is CASSLAQGTNTEAFF. In DNA form, the CDR3 reads TGTGCCAGCAGCTTAGCCCAGGGAACGAACACTGAAGCTTTCTTT.

The chain employs TRBV7-9 and TRBJ1-1; D is ambiguous. The CDR3 consists of 12 residues. Deletions cut 3 bases from V and 8 bases from J, with 10 bases between. From germline, CDR1 is SEHNR and CDR2 FQNEAQ (reference sequence). The chain's CDR3 is CASSLSLVEAFF. CDR3 DNA sequence: TGTGCCAGCAGCTTGAGTCTGGTCGAAGCTTTCTTT.

The J gene is TRBJ2-7, the V gene TRBV7-8; 7 bases match TRBD1. With V trimmed by 3 bases and J by 3 bases, 11 bases remained unmatched. CDR3 length: 16 residues. Germline loops: CDR1 SGHVS, CDR2 FQNEAQ. The CDR3 DNA sequence: TGTGCCAGCAGCTTTAGTACCGGGACAGAAGACTACGAGCAGTACTTC. This sequence encodes CASSFSTGTEDYEQYF.

The V gene is TRBV19, the J gene TRBJ2-3, with 10 bases identical to TRBD2. The CDR3 extends over 15 amino acids. The germline V gene has CDR1 LNHDA and CDR2 SQIVND (reference sequence). With V trimmed by 2 bases and J by 4 bases, 3 bases remained unmatched. The CDR3 loop is CASSILAGAPDTQYF. CDR3 DNA: TGTGCCAGTAGTATACTAGCGGGAGCCCCAGATACGCAGTATTTT.

The gene calls are TRBV5-5 and TRBJ2-1; a possible D gene is TRBD2 (6 bases). CDR3 length equals 15 residues. CDR1 and CDR2 (germline): SGHKS, YYEKEE (reference sequence). Trimming stripped 3 bases from V and 4 bases from J, with 14 bases between. The CDR3 nucleotides are TGTGCCAGCAGCTACCCCGGAGGGTTATACAATGAGCAGTTCTTC. It specifies CASSYPGGLYNEQFF.

V is TRBV10-3 and J is TRBJ2-5; 10 nucleotides line up with TRBD1. The CDR3 loop spans 14 amino acids. The V gene end was trimmed by 4 bases and the J gene end by 7 bases; junction bases not matched to a gene: 6. Germline V gives CDR1 ENHRY, CDR2 SYGVKD. Here the CDR3 reads CAISVGQGVGTQYF. As DNA, the CDR3 is TGTGCCATCAGTGTCGGACAGGGGGTTGGGACCCAGTACTTC.

The V and J genes are TRBV6-5 and TRBJ2-1, with a weak D call TRBD1 (6 bases). The CDR3 runs 15 residues. Germline V gene data show CDR1 as MNHEY and CDR2 as SVGAGI. With 5 bases removed from V and 2 bases from J, the gap between germline ends came to 13 bases. CDR3 bases: TGTGCCAGCAGTAGTAGGGACACCGCCTACAATGAGCAGTTCTTC. Translation: CASSSRDTAYNEQFF.

The chain's CDR3 is CASSHRASGSYEQYF. Written as DNA, the CDR3 is TGCGCCAGCAGCCACCGGGCTAGCGGGAGTTACGAGCAGTACTTC. This rearrangement joins TRBV4-1 to TRBJ2-7, with TRBD2 identical over 10 bases. Trimming cost V 3 bases and J 4 bases; bases outside gene matches: 6. The germline CDR1 and CDR2 sequences are MGHRA and YSYEKL. The CDR3 has 15 amino acids.

CDR3 nucleotide sequence: TGTGCCAGCAGGCCGGGACAGGGGTCATATAGCAATCAGCCCCAGCATTTT. As protein: CASRPGQGSYSNQPQHF. The chain carries TRBV2 and TRBJ1-5; 10 bases match TRBD1. The germline gives CDR1 SNHLY, CDR2 FYNNEI. The CDR3 has 17 residues. The V segment lost 6 bases and the J segment 0 bases; nucleotides outside the gene matches: 8.

This sequence joins TRBV28 and TRBJ2-6; no firm D call. The CDR3 loop spans 14 amino acids. Deletions cut 4 bases from V and 4 bases from J, with 8 bases between. Germline V gives CDR1 MDHEN, CDR2 SYDVKM. In DNA, the CDR3 is TGTGCCAGCAGTTCGCTCTACGGGGCCAACGTCCTGACTTTC. Translation gives CASSSLYGANVLTF.